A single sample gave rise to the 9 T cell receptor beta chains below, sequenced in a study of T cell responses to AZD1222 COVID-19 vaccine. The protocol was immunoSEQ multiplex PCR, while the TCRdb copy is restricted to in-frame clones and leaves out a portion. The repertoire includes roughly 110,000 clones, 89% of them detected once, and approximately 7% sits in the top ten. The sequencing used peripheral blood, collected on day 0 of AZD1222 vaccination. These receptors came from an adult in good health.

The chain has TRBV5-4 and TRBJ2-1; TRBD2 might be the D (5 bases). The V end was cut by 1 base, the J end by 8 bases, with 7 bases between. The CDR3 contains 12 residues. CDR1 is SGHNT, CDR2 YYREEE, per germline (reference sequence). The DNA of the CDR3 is TGTGCCAGCAGCTTGAAGGACTATGAGCAGTTCTTC. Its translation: CASSLKDYEQFF.

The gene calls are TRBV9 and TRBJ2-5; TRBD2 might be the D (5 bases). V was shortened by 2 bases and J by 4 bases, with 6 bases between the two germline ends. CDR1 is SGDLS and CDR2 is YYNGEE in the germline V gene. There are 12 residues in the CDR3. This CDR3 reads CASSVDLETQYF. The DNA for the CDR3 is TGTGCCAGCAGCGTGGACTTAGAGACCCAGTACTTC.

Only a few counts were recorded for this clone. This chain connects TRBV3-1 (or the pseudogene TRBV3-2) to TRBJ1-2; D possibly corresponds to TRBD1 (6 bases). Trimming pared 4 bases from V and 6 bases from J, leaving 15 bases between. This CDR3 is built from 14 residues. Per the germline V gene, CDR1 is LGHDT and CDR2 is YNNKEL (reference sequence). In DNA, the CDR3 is TGTGCCAGCAGCCCTAGGGGGGAAGAGAATGGCTACACCTTC. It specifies CASSPRGEENGYTF.

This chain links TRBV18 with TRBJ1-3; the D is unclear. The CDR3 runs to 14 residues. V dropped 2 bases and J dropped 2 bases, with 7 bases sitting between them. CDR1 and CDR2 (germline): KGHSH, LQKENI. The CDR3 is CASSPGVPGNTIYF. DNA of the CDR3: TGTGCCAGCTCACCAGGGGTGCCTGGAAACACCATATATTTT.

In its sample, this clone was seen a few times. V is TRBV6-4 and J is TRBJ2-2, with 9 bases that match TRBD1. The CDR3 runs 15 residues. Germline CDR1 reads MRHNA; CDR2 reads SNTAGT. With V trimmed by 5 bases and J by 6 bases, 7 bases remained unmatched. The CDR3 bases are TGTGCCAGCAGTTCCGGACAGGGGATCCCCGGGGAGCTGTTTTTT. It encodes CASSSGQGIPGELFF.

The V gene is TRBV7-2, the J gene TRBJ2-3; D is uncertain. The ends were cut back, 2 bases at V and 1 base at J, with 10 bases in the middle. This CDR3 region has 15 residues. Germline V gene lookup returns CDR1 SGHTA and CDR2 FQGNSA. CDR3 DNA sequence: TGTGCCAGCAGCTTACTCGGCCACGGCACAGATACGCAGTATTTT. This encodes CASSLLGHGTDTQYF. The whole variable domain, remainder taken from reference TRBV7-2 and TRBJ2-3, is GAGVSQSPSNKVTEKGKDVELRCDPISGHTALYWYRQSLGQGLEFLIYFQGNSAPDKSGLPSDRFSAERTGGSVSTLTIQRTQQEDSAVYLCASSLLGHGTDTQYFGPGTRLTVL.

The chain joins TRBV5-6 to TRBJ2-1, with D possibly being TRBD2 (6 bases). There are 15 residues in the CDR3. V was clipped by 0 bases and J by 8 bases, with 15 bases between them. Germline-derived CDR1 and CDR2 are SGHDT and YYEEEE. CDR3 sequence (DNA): TGTGCCAGCAGCTTGGGACTAGTGAGCTTTGATGAGCAGTTCTTC. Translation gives CASSLGLVSFDEQFF.

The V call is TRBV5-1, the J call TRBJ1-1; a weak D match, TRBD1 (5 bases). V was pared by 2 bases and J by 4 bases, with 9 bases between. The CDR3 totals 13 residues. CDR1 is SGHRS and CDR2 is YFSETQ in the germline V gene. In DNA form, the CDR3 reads TGCGCCAGCAGCTTCGGGGGGACCACTGAAGCTTTCTTT. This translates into CASSFGGTTEAFF.

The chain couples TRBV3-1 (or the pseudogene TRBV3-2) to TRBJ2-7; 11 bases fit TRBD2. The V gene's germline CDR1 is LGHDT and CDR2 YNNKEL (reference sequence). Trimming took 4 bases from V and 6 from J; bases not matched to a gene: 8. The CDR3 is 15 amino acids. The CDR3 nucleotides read TGTGCCAGCAGCCCGGGGCTAGCGGGAGGATCCGAGCAGTACTTC. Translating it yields CASSPGLAGGSEQYF.